Listed here is a single T cell receptor beta chain. What it binds is unknown. The CDR3 has 14 residues. After removal of 3 bases from V and 5 bases from J, the junction contained 6 bases not matched to a gene. CDR1 is GTSNPN and CDR2 is SVGIG in the germline V gene (reference sequence). The sample is drawn from a study of regulatory T cells in long-lasting Graves disease. Study-wide results and limits: A limited number of samples was an acknowledged limitation. TRBV28, TRBJ1-2 and TRBJ2-5 were favored in persistent disease.

Time point here: persistent/refractory GD, antithyroid drugs over 5 years with positive TRAb. TCR sequences were obtained from RNA taken from PBMCs. The authors drew patients from an endocrinology department in Xi'an, China. Construction of the TCR beta libraries employed iRepertoire HTBI primers in conjunction with Arm-PCR of CDR3 regions. Authors' processing steps: Identification of gene segments yielded over 60 TRBV and over 12 TRBJ across samples. TCRdb recomputed calls from the multiplex PCR reads with MiXCR, one row per CDR3 protein. For this entry, the V and J calls and clone size follow TCRdb and not the study's own pipeline. Among about 400,000 distinct CDR3 sequences listed, around 20% were seen once.

The receptor comes from a female donor with Graves disease. Specimen: peripheral blood mononuclear cells (PBMCs), collected when the disease was refractory, from a patient treated with antithyroid drugs. This rearrangement joins TRBV30 to TRBJ1-1; 10 nucleotides line up with TRBD1. The CDR3 loop reads CAWSGGTGETEAFF. CDR3 DNA sequence: TGTGCCTGGAGCGGGGGGACAGGGGAGACTGAAGCTTTCTTT.